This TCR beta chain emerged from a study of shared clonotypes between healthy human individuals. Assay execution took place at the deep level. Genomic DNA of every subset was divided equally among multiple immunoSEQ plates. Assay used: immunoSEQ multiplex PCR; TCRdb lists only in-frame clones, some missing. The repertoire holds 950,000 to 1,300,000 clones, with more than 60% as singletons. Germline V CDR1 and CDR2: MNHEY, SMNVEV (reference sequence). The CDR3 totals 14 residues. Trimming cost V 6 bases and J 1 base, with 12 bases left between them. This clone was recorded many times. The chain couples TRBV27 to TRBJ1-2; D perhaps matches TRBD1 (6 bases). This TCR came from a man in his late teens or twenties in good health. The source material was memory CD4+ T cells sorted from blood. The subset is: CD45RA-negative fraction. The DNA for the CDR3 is TGTGCCAGCAGGGCGACAGGCGTTAACTATGGCTACACCTTC. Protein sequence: CASRATGVNYGYTF.